These 16 T cell receptor beta chains were all obtained from the same sample, sequenced in a study of CD8+ T cells in alopecia areata. RNA was extracted and reverse transcribed into cDNA as the sequencing template. The table came from immunoSEQ multiplex PCR; TCRdb's copy has only in-frame clones and leaves some out. The sample carries fewer than 250,000 clones, roughly 64% recorded once. Treatment: oral pan-JAK inhibitor, 5-10 mg twice daily. Source: CD4+ T cells sorted from blood, taken at week 4, from a patient treated with tofacitinib. Every receptor here comes from a human donor with alopecia areata.

This chain links TRBV9 with TRBJ1-4, with 10 bases fitting TRBD1. The germline gives CDR1 SGDLS, CDR2 YYNGEE. Unmatched junction bases numbered 18, after V lost 3 bases and J lost 7 bases. This CDR3 is 19 amino acids long. CDR3 in amino acids: CASSANPTTDRGQSEKLFF. In nucleotides, the CDR3 is TGTGCCAGCAGCGCGAACCCAACAACAGACAGGGGGCAAAGTGAAAAACTGTTTTTT.

This chain links TRBV14 with TRBJ2-3; D ambiguous. Germline lookup yields CDR1 SGHDN and CDR2 FVKESK. Between the trimmed V and J ends, which lost 3 bases and 6 bases, there was a span of 7 bases. The CDR3 sequence is 12 residues long. The DNA for the CDR3 is TGTGCCAGCAGCCAGCGGATCGATACGCAGTATTTT. This sequence encodes CASSQRIDTQYF.

This clone was picked up a small number of times. The chain has TRBV19 and TRBJ1-2; 7 bases align to TRBD1. Germline V gene lookup returns CDR1 LNHDA and CDR2 SQIVND (reference sequence). CDR3 size: 14 residues. V shed 6 bases and J 3 bases; nucleotides not matched to a gene: 7. CDR3 in DNA: TGTGCCAGTAGCAGCCCCACAGGGGACTATGGCTACACCTTC. Translating gives CASSSPTGDYGYTF.

The J gene is TRBJ1-2, the V gene TRBV2; TRBD1 is a possible D gene (5 bases). The CDR3 is made up of 13 amino acids. V was trimmed by 6 bases and J by 8 bases, leaving 16 bases between them. CDR1 is SNHLY, CDR2 FYNNEI, per germline. CDR3 residues: CASSFGARWGYTF. Here the CDR3 DNA reads TGTGCCAGCAGCTTCGGGGCCCGGTGGGGCTACACCTTC.

The chain has TRBV25-1 and TRBJ1-2; D unclear. Looked up from germline, CDR1 is MGHDK and CDR2 is SYGVNS. V was cut by 3 bases and J by 5 bases, with 7 bases left in between. The CDR3 loop spans 12 amino acids. The DNA of the CDR3 is TGTGCCAGCAGTGAGGCACCGTATGGCTACACCTTC. This codes for CASSEAPYGYTF.

The V call is TRBV5-1, the J call TRBJ2-7; 9 nucleotides agree with TRBD1. Trimming cost V 4 bases and J 2 bases; bases outside gene matches: 4. The CDR3 covers 14 residues. Looked up from germline, CDR1 is SGHRS and CDR2 is YFSETQ. CDR3 amino acids: CASSLDRGAYEQYF. CDR3 in DNA: TGCGCCAGCAGCCTTGACAGGGGGGCCTACGAGCAGTACTTC. The complete variable domain, with remaining parts taken from reference TRBV5-1 and TRBJ2-7, reads KAGVTQTPRYLIKTRGQQVTLSCSPISGHRSVSWYQQTPGQGLQFLFEYFSETQRNKGNFPGRFSGRQFSNSRSEMNVSTLELGDSALYLCASSLDRGAYEQYFGPGTRLTVT.

This clone has only a few counts. The CDR3 coding sequence is TGTGCCAGCAGCTTAGATAGCAGGTCCCCGTTCTTC. This codes for CASSLDSRSPFF. This sequence joins TRBV11-2 and TRBJ2-1; D unclear. The CDR3 extends over 12 amino acids. The germline CDR1 and CDR2 sequences are SGHAT and FQNNGV. Trimming took 0 bases from V and 15 from J, leaving 12 bases between them. The variable domain in full, completed from reference TRBV11-2 and TRBJ2-1, reads EAGVAQSPRYKIIEKRQSVAFWCNPISGHATLYWYQQILGQGPKLLIQFQNNGVVDDSQLPKDRFSAERLKGVDSTLKIQPAKLEDSAVYLCASSLDSRSPFFGPGTRLTVL.

CDR3 protein: CAWSYRGADTQYF. The DNA for the CDR3 is TGTGCCTGGAGTTACAGGGGCGCAGATACGCAGTATTTT. V usage is TRBV30 and J usage is TRBJ2-3, with 7 bases matching TRBD1. The CDR3 sequence is 13 residues long. V dropped 2 bases and J dropped 4; count of bases not matched to a gene: 3. Looked up from germline, CDR1 is GTSNPN and CDR2 is SVGIG (reference sequence).

CDR3 nucleotides: TGCGCCAGCAGACCCGGACAGGATCAGCCCCAGCATTTT. Translated, it gives CASRPGQDQPQHF. The chain employs TRBV5-1 and TRBJ1-5, with TRBD1 matching over 7 bases. With V trimmed by 5 bases and J by 5 bases, 4 bases remained unmatched. The germline CDR1 and CDR2 sequences are SGHRS and YFSETQ. This CDR3 comprises 13 residues.

This clone has only a few counts. Additional DNA sequences in this sample encode the identical CDR3. V and J are TRBV7-9 and TRBJ1-1; 10 nucleotides line up with TRBD1. The junction had 3 bases not matched to a gene; V was cut back by 5 bases and J by 0 bases. Per the germline V gene, CDR1 is SEHNR and CDR2 is FQNEAQ (reference sequence). The CDR3 sequence is 15 residues long. The CDR3 loop is CASSRDRGMNTEAFF. The CDR3 DNA sequence: TGTGCCAGCAGCCGGGACAGGGGCATGAACACTGAAGCTTTCTTT. Based on the CDR3 plus reference TRBV7-9 and TRBJ1-1, the full variable domain is DTGVSQNPRHKITKRGQNVTFRCDPISEHNRLYWYRQTLGQGPEFLTYFQNEAQLEKSRLLSDRFSAERPKGSFSTLEIQRTEQGDSAMYLCASSRDRGMNTEAFFGQGTRLTVV.

This chain uses TRBV19 with TRBJ1-1; D perhaps matches TRBD1 (6 bases). The germline gives CDR1 LNHDA, CDR2 SQIVND (reference sequence). The CDR3 consists of 19 residues. V was pared by 3 bases and J by 0 bases, with 23 bases between. CDR3 sequence reads: CASSMTGPLGVGMNTEAFF. The CDR3 DNA follows: TGTGCCAGTAGTATGACAGGTCCGCTCGGGGTAGGGATGAACACTGAAGCTTTCTTT.

CDR3 region: CASGPTENNTEAFF. DNA of the CDR3: TGTGCCAGCGGGCCGACAGAAAATAACACTGAAGCTTTCTTT. V and J are TRBV5-6 and TRBJ1-1; possibly TRBD1 for D (5 bases). Trimming took off 7 bases at V and 2 bases at J, with 15 bases between the two ends. From germline, CDR1 is SGHDT and CDR2 YYEEEE. There are 14 residues in the CDR3.

Concerning this clone: Relative to the germline gene, one junction end is altered; a read error may explain this. The chain joins TRBV6-6 to TRBJ1-2, with 9 nucleotides matching TRBD1. This CDR3 comprises 15 residues. Germline V gene data show CDR1 as MNHNY and CDR2 as SVGAGI (reference sequence). CDR3 region: CASTTGGLANYGHTF. The DNA for the CDR3 is TGTGCCAGCACCACAGGGGGCTTAGCTAACTATGGCCACACCTTC.

For this clone: Other DNA sequences of this sample code for an identical CDR3. The V call is TRBV20-1, the J call TRBJ2-3; D is undetermined. The CDR3 extends over 10 amino acids. CDR1 DFQATT and CDR2 SNEGSKA come from the germline V gene (reference sequence). V lost 6 bases and J lost 6, with 7 bases in between. CDR3 protein: CSARRDTQYF. The CDR3 DNA reads as TGCAGTGCGAGAAGGGATACGCAGTATTTT.

The rearrangement joins TRBV6-5 to TRBJ2-5; 13 bases map to TRBD2. The V gene end was trimmed by 6 bases and the J gene end by 7 bases; junction bases not matched to a gene: 8. This CDR3 is built from 15 residues. CDR1 is MNHEY and CDR2 is SVGAGI in the germline V gene. The CDR3 loop is CASSRTSGGRGTQYF. CDR3 bases: TGTGCCAGCAGCCGGACTAGCGGGGGCCGGGGGACCCAGTACTTC.

This clone was seen more than once but under ten times. The J gene is TRBJ1-6, the V gene TRBV4-2; D uncertain. The germline CDR1 and CDR2 sequences are LGHNA and YNFKEQ. CDR3 length: 12 amino acids. The V end lost 0 bases, the J end lost 9 bases, and 3 bases lay between the germline ends. DNA of the CDR3: TGTGCCAGCAGCCAAGATGGTTCACCCCTCCACTTT. Its protein product is CASSQDGSPLHF.